The 17 T cell receptor beta chains below were found in one sample sequenced in a study of T-cell reconstitution after alpha-beta-depleted transplantation in children. A library of TCRbeta sequences, prepared with unique molecular identifiers, was generated. TCRdb reprocessed the PCR reads via MiXCR and lists one record per CDR3 protein. This sample has 450,000 to 600,000 distinct CDR3 sequences; approximately 13% occur once, and the top ten carry 2% to 2.5%. The sequencing here drew on PBMCs, mostly from graft donor cells, taken 360 days after TCRalphabeta/CD19-depleted stem cell transplant. These receptor sequences come from a male patient between 5 and 17 years old who had a stem cell transplant for acute myeloid leukemia, so the T cells may come from the graft donor.

The V and J genes are TRBV9 and TRBJ2-7; D tentatively fits TRBD1 or TRBD2 (5 bases each). V was cut by 4 bases and J by 0 bases, with 17 bases left in between. The CDR3 totals 16 residues. CDR1 and CDR2 from the germline V gene are SGDLS and YYNGEE. This CDR3 is CASSPDSGTYSYEQYF. As DNA, the CDR3 is TGTGCCAGCAGCCCCGATTCGGGGACGTACTCCTACGAGCAGTACTTC. Variable domain in full (rest from reference TRBV9 and TRBJ2-7): DSGVTQTPKHLITATGQRVTLRCSPRSGDLSVYWYQQSLDQGLQFLIQYYNGEERAKGNILERFSAQQFPDLHSELNLSSLELGDSALYFCASSPDSGTYSYEQYFGPGTRLTVT.

This clonotype was found a few times. CDR3 nucleotide sequence: TGCAGTGCTAGAGACGCCTGGGAGGGCCCCTACGAGCAGTACTTC. Amino acids: CSARDAWEGPYEQYF. The genes are TRBV20-1 and TRBJ2-7, with 7 positions matching TRBD2. Germline CDR1 DFQATT, CDR2 SNEGSKA (reference sequence). The CDR3 totals 15 residues. V dropped 0 bases and J dropped 2; count of bases not matched to a gene: 7.

A few counts support this clonotype. V gene TRBV29-1 combines with J gene TRBJ2-7; possibly TRBD1 for D (6 bases). Germline V gives CDR1 SQVTM, CDR2 ANQGSEA. The CDR3 runs 12 residues. V gave up 4 bases and J gave up 2 bases, with 9 bases separating them. CDR3 region: CSVGDNTYEQYF. The CDR3 bases are TGCAGCGTTGGGGACAATACCTACGAGCAGTACTTC.

This clonotype was counted a few times. The genes are TRBV29-1 and TRBJ1-2; TRBD1 agrees at 10 bases. Per germline, CDR1 SQVTM and CDR2 ANQGSEA. J lost 8 bases, V lost 5 bases, and 5 bases had no gene match. This CDR3 region has 12 residues. DNA for the CDR3: TGCAGCGTTCGACAGGGGGCGCAGGGCTACACCTTC. Its translation: CSVRQGAQGYTF.

The chain recombines TRBV6-2 or TRBV6-3 with TRBJ2-1, with TRBD2 as a possible D gene (5 bases). The V end was cut by 4 bases, the J end by 2 bases, with 12 bases between. This CDR3 is 15 amino acids long. Germline-derived CDR1 and CDR2 are MNHEY and SVGEGT. CDR3 nucleotides: TGTGCCAGCAGTTTAATGAGCGGTACCTACAATGAGCAGTTCTTC. Its protein product is CASSLMSGTYNEQFF.

This clonotype was seen a handful of times. The chain has TRBV20-1 and TRBJ2-7; 7 bases are shared with TRBD2. Per the germline V gene, CDR1 is DFQATT and CDR2 is SNEGSKA (reference sequence). The CDR3 contains 14 residues. V shed 3 bases, J shed 1 base, and the junction held 6 bases outside the gene matches. CDR3 sequence (DNA): TGCAGTGCTAGTTTTGGGGGGGGTTCCTACGAGCAGTACTTC. Translated: CSASFGGGSYEQYF.

This clonotype was seen many times. This chain links TRBV5-1 with TRBJ1-3; the D gene is possibly TRBD1 (6 bases). CDR3 length: 20 residues. CDR1 and CDR2 from the germline V gene are SGHRS and YFSETQ. The V end was cut by 0 bases, the J end by 4 bases, with 26 bases between. The chain's CDR3 is CASSLVSAAAGPGAGNTIYF. The CDR3 DNA sequence: TGCGCCAGCAGCTTGGTCTCGGCCGCCGCGGGACCGGGGGCAGGAAACACCATATATTTT. Based on the CDR3 plus reference TRBV5-1 and TRBJ1-3, the full variable domain is KAGVTQTPRYLIKTRGQQVTLSCSPISGHRSVSWYQQTPGQGLQFLFEYFSETQRNKGNFPGRFSGRQFSNSRSEMNVSTLELGDSALYLCASSLVSAAAGPGAGNTIYFGEGSWLTVV.

This chain uses TRBV15 with TRBJ2-1; the D gene is possibly TRBD1 (6 bases). This CDR3 is 15 amino acids long. Trimming took 0 bases from V and 1 from J, leaving 7 bases between them. Germline V CDR1 and CDR2: LNHNV, YYDKDF (reference sequence). CDR3 DNA sequence: TGTGCCACCAGCAGAGAAGGGGGTTCCTACAATGAGCAGTTCTTC. This encodes CATSREGGSYNEQFF.

The chain uses TRBV25-1 and TRBJ2-7; D gene ambiguous. Germline-derived CDR1 and CDR2 are MGHDK and SYGVNS. Trimming left V 2 bases short and J 3 bases short, with 11 bases between. This CDR3 has 14 amino acids. The CDR3 coding sequence is TGTGCCAGCAGTGAACTAGGCCGGATCTACGAGCAGTACTTC. This translates into CASSELGRIYEQYF.

A few counts support this clonotype. The chain has TRBV18 and TRBJ2-2; D is perhaps TRBD1 (5 bases). Germline CDR1 is KGHSH and CDR2 is LQKENI. With 3 bases removed from V and 10 bases from J, the gap between germline ends came to 18 bases. This CDR3 has 15 amino acids. Written as DNA, the CDR3 is TGTGCCAGCTCACCGTCGACAGATTCAGCCGAGGAGCTGTTTTTT. It is translated as CASSPSTDSAEELFF.

A few counts support this clonotype. An end of the junction differs from the germline gene, which may be a read error. The gene calls are TRBV7-7 and TRBJ2-1; D may be TRBD2 (6 bases). CDR3 length: 17 residues. Germline assignment: CDR1 SSHAT and CDR2 FNYEAQ (reference sequence). Here the CDR3 reads CASSLADGMASYNEQFF. CDR3 nucleotides: TGTGCTAGCAGCTTAGCGGACGGGATGGCATCCTACAATGAGCAGTTCTTC.

This rearrangement joins TRBV28 to TRBJ2-5; TRBD1 matches at 7 bases. The germline CDR1 and CDR2 sequences are MDHEN and SYDVKM. The CDR3 loop spans 14 amino acids. V trimming: 5 bases; J trimming: 5 bases; junction bases outside the gene matches: 8. The CDR3 DNA is TGTGCCAGCAGTCCGGGGACAGCTGCGGAGACCCAGTACTTC. Its protein product is CASSPGTAAETQYF.

This clonotype was observed many times. The V gene is TRBV4-3, the J gene TRBJ2-7; 9 bases match TRBD1. Unmatched junction bases numbered 4, after V lost 2 bases and J lost 5 bases. The length of the CDR3 is 14 residues. Germline V gene data show CDR1 as LGHNA and CDR2 as YSLEER. Written as DNA, the CDR3 is TGCGCCAGCAGCCAACCCGGGACAGGGAACGAGCAGTACTTC. Translating it yields CASSQPGTGNEQYF.

This clonotype was counted between two and nine times. V is TRBV18 and J is TRBJ2-7; D might be TRBD2 (6 bases). Trimming pared 6 bases from V and 0 bases from J, leaving 15 bases between. The CDR3 extends over 15 amino acids. CDR1 is KGHSH, CDR2 LQKENI, per germline. In DNA form, the CDR3 reads TGTGCCAGCTCCCCCGGGACTTCCTACTCCTACGAGCAGTACTTC. As protein: CASSPGTSYSYEQYF.

This clonotype was seen only a few times. The rearrangement links TRBV6-2 or TRBV6-3 to TRBJ2-7, with D tentatively TRBD1 (6 bases). CDR3 size: 15 residues. V lost 6 bases to trimming and J lost 1 base, with 16 bases between them. Germline CDR1 is MNHEY and CDR2 is SVGEGT. The CDR3 reads CASSFRDRISYEQYF. The CDR3, as DNA: TGTGCCAGCAGCTTCAGAGACAGGATTTCCTACGAGCAGTACTTC.

This clonotype came up a few times. The gene calls are TRBV15 and TRBJ1-1, with D uncertain. The CDR3 covers 12 residues. Trimming removed 9 bases at V and 2 bases at J, with 10 bases between. Looked up from germline, CDR1 is LNHNV and CDR2 is YYDKDF (reference sequence). CDR3 in DNA: TGTGCCACGAACGGGCTCAACACTGAAGCTTTCTTT. Translated, it gives CATNGLNTEAFF.

The chain is built from TRBV7-8 and TRBJ2-4; D gene ambiguous. V was clipped by 7 bases and J by 0 bases, with 13 bases between them. The CDR3 consists of 15 residues. Germline V gene data show CDR1 as SGHVS and CDR2 as FQNEAQ. DNA of the CDR3: TGTGCCAGCACCCCGGACCCACTAGCCAAAAACATTCAGTACTTC. Translating gives CASTPDPLAKNIQYF. Using reference TRBV7-8 and TRBJ2-4 for the parts outside the CDR3, the full variable domain is GAGVSQSPRYKVAKRGQDVALRCDPISGHVSLFWYQQALGQGPEFLTYFQNEAQLDKSGLPSDRFFAERPEGSVSTLKIQRTQQEDSAVYLCASTPDPLAKNIQYFGAGTRLSVL.